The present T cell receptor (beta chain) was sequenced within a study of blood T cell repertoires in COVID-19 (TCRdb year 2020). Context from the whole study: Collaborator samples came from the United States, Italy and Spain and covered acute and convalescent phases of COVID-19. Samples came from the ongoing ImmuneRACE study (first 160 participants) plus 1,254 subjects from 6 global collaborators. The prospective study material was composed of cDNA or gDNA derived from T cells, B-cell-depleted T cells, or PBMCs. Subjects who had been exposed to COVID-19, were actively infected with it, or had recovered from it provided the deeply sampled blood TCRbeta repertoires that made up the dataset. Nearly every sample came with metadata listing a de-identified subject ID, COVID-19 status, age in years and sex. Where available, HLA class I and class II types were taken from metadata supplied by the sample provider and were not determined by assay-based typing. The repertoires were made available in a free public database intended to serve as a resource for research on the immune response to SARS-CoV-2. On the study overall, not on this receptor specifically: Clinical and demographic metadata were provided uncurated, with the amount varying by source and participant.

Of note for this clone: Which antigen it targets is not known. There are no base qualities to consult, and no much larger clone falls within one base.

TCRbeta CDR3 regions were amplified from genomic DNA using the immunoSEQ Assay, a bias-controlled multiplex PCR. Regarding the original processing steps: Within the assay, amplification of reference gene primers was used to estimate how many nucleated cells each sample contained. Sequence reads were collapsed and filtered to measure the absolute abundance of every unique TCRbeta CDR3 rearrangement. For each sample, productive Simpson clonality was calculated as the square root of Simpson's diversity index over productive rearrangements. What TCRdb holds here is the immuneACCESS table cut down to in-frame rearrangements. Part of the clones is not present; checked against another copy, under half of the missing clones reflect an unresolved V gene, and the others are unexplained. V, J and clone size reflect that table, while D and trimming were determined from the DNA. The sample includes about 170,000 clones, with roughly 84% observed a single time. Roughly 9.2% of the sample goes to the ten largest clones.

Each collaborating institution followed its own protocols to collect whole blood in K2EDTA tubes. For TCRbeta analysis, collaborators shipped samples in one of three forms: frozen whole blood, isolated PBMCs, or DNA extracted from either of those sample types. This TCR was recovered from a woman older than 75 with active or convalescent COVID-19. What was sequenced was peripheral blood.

The CDR3 protein sequence reads: CASSLSWTDTQYF. The DNA sequence is as follows: TGCGCCAGCAGCCTCAGTTGGACAGATACGCAGTATTTT. The V and J genes are TRBV4-1 and TRBJ2-3; the D gene remains uncertain. The CDR3 covers 13 residues, taking in both the cysteine and the phenylalanine. Only the CDR3 DNA stays, 39 bases, in frame from base 1. According to the germline V gene, CDR1 reads MGHRA and CDR2 reads YSYEKL. The V end loses 4 bases and the J end loses 3 bases, and a stretch of 8 bases separates them.